This T cell receptor beta chain was recovered during a study of long-term antiretroviral therapy in people with HIV. Study observations and caveats: After ART, diversity increased yet remained lower than transplant donor controls.

This CDR3 comprises 13 residues. The V gene's germline CDR1 is LNHDA and CDR2 SQIVND (reference sequence). Between the trimmed V and J ends, which lost 5 bases and 2 bases, there was a span of 10 bases. Each donor provided at least one pre-ART PBMC sample and at least two post-ART PBMC samples. They ran version v3.0 of the immunoSEQ assay at survey level. Target depth was 40,000-50,000 T-cell genomes per sample. TCRdb's table, derived via immunoSEQ multiplex PCR, lists solely in-frame clones and lacks some. This sample yields approximately 28,000 clones, of which 70% to 90% are seen a single time; more than 7% belongs to the top ten. Remarks on this clone: Its target is unknown.

This sequence originates from a man aged 40-49 years with HIV. The chain links TRBV19 to TRBJ2-7; perhaps TRBD2 as D (5 bases). The sample consisted of unsorted PBMCs, taken 4.8 to 5 years after starting antiretroviral therapy. CDR3 DNA: TGTGCCAGTAGTCCGGGGTCCACCTACGAGCAGTACTTC. It encodes CASSPGSTYEQYF.